This T cell receptor beta chain was sequenced for a study of blood T cell repertoires in COVID-19. Enrolled during active infection, Seattle patients were then followed longitudinally. Only in-frame clones appear in the TCRdb table, and some are missing; sequencing was by immunoSEQ multiplex PCR. The data show about 250,000 clones, around 89% seen once. This CDR3 comprises 15 residues. Germline V CDR1 and CDR2: LNHDA, SQIVND (reference sequence). J gave up 8 bases and V 7 bases, and 13 bases lay outside the gene matches. The rearrangement links TRBV19 to TRBJ1-4, with 7 bases aligning to TRBD1. The material sequenced was peripheral blood. The receptor was derived from a woman in her twenties or thirties with COVID-19, enrolled during active disease. The CDR3 DNA reads as TGTGCCAGTACCAATCCCGGGACAGAGGCCGAAAAACTGTTTTTT. It codes for CASTNPGTEAEKLFF.